The clone carrying this T cell receptor beta chain was detected a few times. No antigen is known for it. This sample was taken from a study of spatial heterogeneity in lung cancer. Study-level information: Sequencing consistently turned up more beta-chain sequences than alpha-chain sequences. Notes on the study in general: Tumors with more nonsynonymous mutations had more expanded intratumoral alpha and beta TCRs.

Time point specified: sample taken at primary tumor resection. The donors were 70 or so patients with non-small cell lung cancer that was early-stage and untreated. TCRdb called the 5' RACE reads again in MiXCR, with one record for every CDR3 protein. The sample has 6,500 or so distinct CDR3 sequences; around 10% are singletons. The sequences come from lung tumor tissue, collected at surgery. The sequence was collected from a female donor with early-stage non-small cell lung cancer.

The CDR3 nucleotides read TGCAGTGCTAGAGATCTGGGCGGAGCAGATACGCAGTATTTT. Its protein is CSARDLGGADTQYF. The V and J genes are TRBV20-1 and TRBJ2-3; D remains unclear. Trimming removed 0 bases from V and 4 bases from J, with 11 bases in between. CDR3 length: 14 residues. Germline V lookup: CDR1 DFQATT, CDR2 SNEGSKA (reference sequence).